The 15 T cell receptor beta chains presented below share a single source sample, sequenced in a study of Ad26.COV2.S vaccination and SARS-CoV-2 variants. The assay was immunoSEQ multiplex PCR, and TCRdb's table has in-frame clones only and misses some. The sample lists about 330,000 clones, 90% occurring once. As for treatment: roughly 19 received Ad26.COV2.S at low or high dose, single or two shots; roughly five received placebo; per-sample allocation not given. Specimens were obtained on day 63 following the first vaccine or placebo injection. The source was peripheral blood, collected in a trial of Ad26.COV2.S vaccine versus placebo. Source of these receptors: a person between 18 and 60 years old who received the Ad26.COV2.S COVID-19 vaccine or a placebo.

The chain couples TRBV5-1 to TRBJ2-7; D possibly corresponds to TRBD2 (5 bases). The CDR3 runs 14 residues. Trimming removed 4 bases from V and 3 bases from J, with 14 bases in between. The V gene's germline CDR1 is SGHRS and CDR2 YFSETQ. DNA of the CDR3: TGCGCCAGCAGCCCCCGGGCGGGTAACTACGAGCAGTACTTC. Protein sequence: CASSPRAGNYEQYF.

Written as DNA, the CDR3 is TGTGCCACCAGGAGGCAGGGGGATTTCTATGGCTACACCTTC. Encoded protein: CATRRQGDFYGYTF. The chain is built from TRBV24-1 and TRBJ1-2, with 7 bases aligning to TRBD1. CDR3 length equals 14 residues. CDR1 and CDR2 (germline): KGHDR, SFDVKD. V dropped 7 bases and J dropped 4; count of bases not matched to a gene: 8.

Written as DNA, the CDR3 is TGTGCCAGCAGCTTAGTGCGGGGGACAGATACGCAGTATTTT. This sequence encodes CASSLVRGTDTQYF. V usage is TRBV11-3 and J usage is TRBJ2-3, with 7 nucleotides matching TRBD2. Trimming took 1 base from V and 3 from J; bases not matched to a gene: 1. The CDR3 extends over 14 amino acids. Germline loops: CDR1 SGHNT, CDR2 YENEEA.

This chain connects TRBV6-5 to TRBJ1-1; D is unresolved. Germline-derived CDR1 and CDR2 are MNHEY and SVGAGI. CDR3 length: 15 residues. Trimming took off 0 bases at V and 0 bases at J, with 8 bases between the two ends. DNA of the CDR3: TGTGCCAGCAGTTACTCGGAATATCTGAACACTGAAGCTTTCTTT. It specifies CASSYSEYLNTEAFF.

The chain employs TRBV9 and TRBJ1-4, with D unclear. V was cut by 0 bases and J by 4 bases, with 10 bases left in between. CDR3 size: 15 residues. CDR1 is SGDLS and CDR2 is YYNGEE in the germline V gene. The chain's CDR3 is CASSVGSSGNEKLFF. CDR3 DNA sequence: TGTGCCAGCAGCGTAGGAAGTAGCGGTAATGAAAAACTGTTTTTT.

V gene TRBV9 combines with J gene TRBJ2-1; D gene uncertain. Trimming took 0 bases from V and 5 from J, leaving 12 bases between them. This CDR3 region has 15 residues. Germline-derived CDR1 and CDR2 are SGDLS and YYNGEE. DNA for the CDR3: TGTGCCAGCAGCGTAGCTCTACTGCGAAACAATGAGCAGTTCTTC. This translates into CASSVALLRNNEQFF.

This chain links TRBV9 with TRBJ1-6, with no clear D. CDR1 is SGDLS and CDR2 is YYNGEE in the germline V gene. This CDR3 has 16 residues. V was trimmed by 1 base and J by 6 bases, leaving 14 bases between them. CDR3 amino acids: CASSVSPVHSNSPLHF. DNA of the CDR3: TGTGCCAGCAGCGTAAGCCCCGTTCATAGTAATTCACCCCTCCACTTT.

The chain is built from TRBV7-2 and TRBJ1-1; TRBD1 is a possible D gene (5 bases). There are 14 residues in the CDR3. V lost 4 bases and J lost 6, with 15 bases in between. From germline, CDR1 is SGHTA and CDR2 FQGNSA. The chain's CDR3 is CASSSQGWSAEAFF. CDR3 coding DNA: TGTGCCAGCAGCTCGCAGGGTTGGAGCGCTGAAGCTTTCTTT.

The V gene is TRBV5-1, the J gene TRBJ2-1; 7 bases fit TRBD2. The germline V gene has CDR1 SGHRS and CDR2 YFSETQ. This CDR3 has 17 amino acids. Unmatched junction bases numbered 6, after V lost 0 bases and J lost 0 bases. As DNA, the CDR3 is TGCGCCAGCAGCTTGGGGGGGACTATGAGCTCCTACAATGAGCAGTTCTTC. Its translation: CASSLGGTMSSYNEQFF.

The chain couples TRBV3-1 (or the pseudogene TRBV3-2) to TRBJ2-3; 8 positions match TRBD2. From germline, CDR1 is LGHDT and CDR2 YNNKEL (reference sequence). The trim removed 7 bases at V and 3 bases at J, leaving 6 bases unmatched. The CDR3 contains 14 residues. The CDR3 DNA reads TGTGCCAGCAACAGCGGGAGTAGGACAGATACGCAGTATTTT. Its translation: CASNSGSRTDTQYF.

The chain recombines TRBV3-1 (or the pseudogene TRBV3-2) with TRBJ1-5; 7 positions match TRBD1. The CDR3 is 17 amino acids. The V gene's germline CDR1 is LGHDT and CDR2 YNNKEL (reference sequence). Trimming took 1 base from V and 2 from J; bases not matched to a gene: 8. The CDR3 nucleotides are TGTGCCAGCAGCCAAGTCCCGGCAGGGGGAGGCAATCAGCCCCAGCATTTT. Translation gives CASSQVPAGGGNQPQHF.

The CDR3 loop reads CASSVGTENTEAFF. CDR3 nucleotides: TGTGCCAGCAGCGTAGGGACGGAGAACACTGAAGCTTTCTTT. V and J are TRBV9 and TRBJ1-1; D not resolved. Germline CDR1 reads SGDLS; CDR2 reads YYNGEE. The CDR3 has 14 amino acids. Trimming took off 0 bases at V and 1 base at J, with 7 bases between the two ends.

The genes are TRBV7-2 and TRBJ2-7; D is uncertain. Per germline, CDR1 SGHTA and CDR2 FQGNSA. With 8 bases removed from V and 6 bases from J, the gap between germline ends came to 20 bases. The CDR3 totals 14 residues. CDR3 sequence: CASGHYTIPAEQYF. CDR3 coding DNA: TGTGCCAGCGGCCACTACACGATCCCCGCCGAGCAGTACTTC.

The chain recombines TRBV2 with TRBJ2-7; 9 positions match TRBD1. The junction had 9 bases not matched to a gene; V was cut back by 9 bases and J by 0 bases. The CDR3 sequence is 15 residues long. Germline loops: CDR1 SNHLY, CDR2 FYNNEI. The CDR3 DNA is TGTGCCAGTATAGAACAGGGGGCCAGCTCCTACGAGCAGTACGTC. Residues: CASIEQGASSYEQYV.

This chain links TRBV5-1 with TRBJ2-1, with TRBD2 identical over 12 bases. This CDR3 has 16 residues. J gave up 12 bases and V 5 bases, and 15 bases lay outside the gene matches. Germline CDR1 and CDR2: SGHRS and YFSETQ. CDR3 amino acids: CASSLTSGGPTMLQFF. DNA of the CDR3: TGCGCCAGCAGTTTAACTAGCGGGGGGCCCACAATGTTGCAGTTCTTC.